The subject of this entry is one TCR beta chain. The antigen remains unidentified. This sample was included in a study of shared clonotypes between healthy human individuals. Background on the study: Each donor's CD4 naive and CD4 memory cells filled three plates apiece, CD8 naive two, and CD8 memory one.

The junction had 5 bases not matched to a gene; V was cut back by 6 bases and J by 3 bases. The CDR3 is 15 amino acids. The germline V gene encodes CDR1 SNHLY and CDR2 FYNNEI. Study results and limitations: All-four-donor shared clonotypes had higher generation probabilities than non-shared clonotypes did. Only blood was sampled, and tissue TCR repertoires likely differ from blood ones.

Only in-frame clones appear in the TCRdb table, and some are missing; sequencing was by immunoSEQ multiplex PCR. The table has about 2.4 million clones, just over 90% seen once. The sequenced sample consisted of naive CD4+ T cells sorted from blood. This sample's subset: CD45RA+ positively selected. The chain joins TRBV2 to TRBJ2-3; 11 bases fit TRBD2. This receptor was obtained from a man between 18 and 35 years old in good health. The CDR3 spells CASRASGGNTDTQYF. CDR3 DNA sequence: TGTGCCAGCAGGGCTAGCGGGGGGAATACAGATACGCAGTATTTT.